This T cell receptor beta chain was profiled in a study of T-cell reconstitution after alpha-beta-depleted transplantation in children. The V end was cut by 6 bases, the J end by 7 bases, with 22 bases between. This CDR3 comprises 16 residues. Unique molecular identifiers were incorporated during preparation of the TCRbeta library. In TCRdb, the PCR reads were re-called with MiXCR into one record per CDR3 protein. Found here are around 670,000 distinct CDR3 sequences, around 13% of them singletons; the top ten hold about 0.77%. This clonotype was found a few times. The chain employs TRBV12-3 or TRBV12-4 and TRBJ1-5; no clear D. Sample: PBMCs, taken before TCRalphabeta/CD19-depleted stem cell transplant. This sequence originates from a girl between 2 and 10 years old with congenital amegakaryocytic thrombocytopenia, due to receive a stem cell transplant. DNA of the CDR3: TGTGCCAGCAGCAAAGGCGTGTCTAGAGTTGGGCAGCCCCAGCATTTT. Translated: CASSKGVSRVGQPQHF.